This T cell receptor (beta chain) was captured in a study of T cell changes during pregnancy in multiple sclerosis. Repertoires were generated with immunoSEQ multiplex PCR, while TCRdb's copy carries only in-frame clones and drops some. The sample has 55,000 to 85,000 clones, 90% to 95% seen once. In germline, CDR1 is SEHNR, CDR2 FQNEAQ (reference sequence). V dropped 4 bases and J dropped 6 bases, with 13 bases sitting between them. This CDR3 comprises 14 residues. Specimen: peripheral blood, collected after pregnancy. The TCR was taken from a female donor with multiple sclerosis, enrolled in a pregnancy study. The chain links TRBV7-9 to TRBJ2-1; D not resolved. The CDR3 coding sequence is TGTGCCAGCAGCTCCCCGATGGCGGCCAATGAGCAGTTCTTC. Residues: CASSSPMAANEQFF.